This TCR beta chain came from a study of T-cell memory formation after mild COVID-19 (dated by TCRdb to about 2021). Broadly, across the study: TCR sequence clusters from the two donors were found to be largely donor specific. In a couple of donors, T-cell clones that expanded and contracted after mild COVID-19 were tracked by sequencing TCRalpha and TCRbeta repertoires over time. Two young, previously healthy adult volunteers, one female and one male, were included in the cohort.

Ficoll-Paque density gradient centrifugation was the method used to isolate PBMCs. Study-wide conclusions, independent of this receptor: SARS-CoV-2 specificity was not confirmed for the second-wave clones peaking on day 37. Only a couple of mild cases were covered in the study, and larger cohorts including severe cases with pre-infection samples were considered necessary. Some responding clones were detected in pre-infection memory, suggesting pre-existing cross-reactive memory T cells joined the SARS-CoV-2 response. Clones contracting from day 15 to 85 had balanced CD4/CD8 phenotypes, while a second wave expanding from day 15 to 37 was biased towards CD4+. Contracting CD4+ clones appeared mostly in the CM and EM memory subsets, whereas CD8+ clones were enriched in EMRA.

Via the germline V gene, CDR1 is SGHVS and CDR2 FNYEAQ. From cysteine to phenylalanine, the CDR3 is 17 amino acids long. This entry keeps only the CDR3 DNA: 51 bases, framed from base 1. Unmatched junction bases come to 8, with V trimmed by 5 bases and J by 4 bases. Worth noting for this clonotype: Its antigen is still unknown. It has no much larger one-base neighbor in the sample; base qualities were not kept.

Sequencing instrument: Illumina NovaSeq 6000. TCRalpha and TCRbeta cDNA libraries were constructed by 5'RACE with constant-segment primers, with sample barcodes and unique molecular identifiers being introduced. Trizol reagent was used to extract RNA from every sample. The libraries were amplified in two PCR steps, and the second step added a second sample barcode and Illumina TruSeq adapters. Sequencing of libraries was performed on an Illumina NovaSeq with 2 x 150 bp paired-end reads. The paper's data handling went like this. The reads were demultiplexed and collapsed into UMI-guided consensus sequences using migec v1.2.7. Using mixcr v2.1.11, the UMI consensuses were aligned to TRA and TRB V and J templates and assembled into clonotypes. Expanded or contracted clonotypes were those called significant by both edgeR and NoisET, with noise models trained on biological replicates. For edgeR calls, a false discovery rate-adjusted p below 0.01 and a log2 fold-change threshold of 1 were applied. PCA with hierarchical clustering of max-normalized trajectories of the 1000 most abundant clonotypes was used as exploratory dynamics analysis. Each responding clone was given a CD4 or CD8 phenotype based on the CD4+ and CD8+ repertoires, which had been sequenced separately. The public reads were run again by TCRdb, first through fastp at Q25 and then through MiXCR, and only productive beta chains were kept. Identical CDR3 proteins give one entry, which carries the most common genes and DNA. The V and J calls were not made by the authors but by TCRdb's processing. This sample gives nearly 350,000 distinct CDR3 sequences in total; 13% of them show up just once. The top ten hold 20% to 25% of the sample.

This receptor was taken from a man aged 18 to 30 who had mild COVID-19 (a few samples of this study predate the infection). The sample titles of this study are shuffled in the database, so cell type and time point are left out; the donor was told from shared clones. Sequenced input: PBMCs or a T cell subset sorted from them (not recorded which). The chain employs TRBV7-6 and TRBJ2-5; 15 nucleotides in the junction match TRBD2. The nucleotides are TGTGCCAGCAGCCCATGGACTAGCGGGGGGGGGCGAGAGACCCAGTACTTC. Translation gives CASSPWTSGGGRETQYF.